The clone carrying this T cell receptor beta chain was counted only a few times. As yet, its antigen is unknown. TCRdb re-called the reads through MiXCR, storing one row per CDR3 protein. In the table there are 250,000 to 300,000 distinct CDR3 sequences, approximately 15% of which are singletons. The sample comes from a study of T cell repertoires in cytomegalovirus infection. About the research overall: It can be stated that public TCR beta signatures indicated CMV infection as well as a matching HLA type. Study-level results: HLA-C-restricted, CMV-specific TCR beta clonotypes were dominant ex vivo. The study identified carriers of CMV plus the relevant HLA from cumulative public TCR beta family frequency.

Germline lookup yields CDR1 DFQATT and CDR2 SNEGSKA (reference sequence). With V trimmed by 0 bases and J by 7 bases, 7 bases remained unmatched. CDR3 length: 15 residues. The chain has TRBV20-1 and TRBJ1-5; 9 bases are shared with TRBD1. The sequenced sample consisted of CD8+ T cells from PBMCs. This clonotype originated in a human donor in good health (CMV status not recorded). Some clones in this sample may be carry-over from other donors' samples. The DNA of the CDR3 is TGCAGTGCTAGAGACCGGGACAGGGTTCGCCAGCCCCAGCATTTT. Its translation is CSARDRDRVRQPQHF.